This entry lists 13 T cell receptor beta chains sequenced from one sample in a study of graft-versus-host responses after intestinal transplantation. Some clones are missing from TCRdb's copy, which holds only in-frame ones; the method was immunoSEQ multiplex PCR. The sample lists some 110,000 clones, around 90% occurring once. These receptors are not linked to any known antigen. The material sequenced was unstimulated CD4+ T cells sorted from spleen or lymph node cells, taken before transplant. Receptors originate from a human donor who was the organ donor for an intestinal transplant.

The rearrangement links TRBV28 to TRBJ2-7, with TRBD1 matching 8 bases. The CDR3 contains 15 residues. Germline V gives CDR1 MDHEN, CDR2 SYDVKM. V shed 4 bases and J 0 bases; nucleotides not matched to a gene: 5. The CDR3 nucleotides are TGTGCCAGCAGTTCCCCTGGGACAGGCTCCTACGAGCAGTACTTC. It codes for CASSSPGTGSYEQYF.

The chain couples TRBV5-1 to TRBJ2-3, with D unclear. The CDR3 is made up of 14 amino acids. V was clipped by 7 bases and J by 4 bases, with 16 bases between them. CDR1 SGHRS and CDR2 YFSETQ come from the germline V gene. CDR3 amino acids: CASSARPGADTQYF. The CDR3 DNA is TGCGCCAGCTCCGCGCGGCCAGGCGCAGATACGCAGTATTTT.

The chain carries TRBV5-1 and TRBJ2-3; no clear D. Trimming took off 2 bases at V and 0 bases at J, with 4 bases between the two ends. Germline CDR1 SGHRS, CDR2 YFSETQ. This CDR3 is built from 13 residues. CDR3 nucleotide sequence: TGCGCCAGCAGCTTAAGAAGCACAGATACGCAGTATTTT. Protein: CASSLRSTDTQYF.

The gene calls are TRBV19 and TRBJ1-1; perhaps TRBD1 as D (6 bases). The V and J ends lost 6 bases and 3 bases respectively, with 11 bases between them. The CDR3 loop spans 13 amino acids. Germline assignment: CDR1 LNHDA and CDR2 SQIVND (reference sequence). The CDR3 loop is CASRPGHYTEAFF. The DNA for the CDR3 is TGTGCCAGTAGGCCGGGACATTACACTGAAGCTTTCTTT.

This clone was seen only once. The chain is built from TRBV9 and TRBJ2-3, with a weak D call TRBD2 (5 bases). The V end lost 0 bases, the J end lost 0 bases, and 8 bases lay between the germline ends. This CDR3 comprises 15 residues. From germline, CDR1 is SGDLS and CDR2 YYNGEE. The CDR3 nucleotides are TGTGCCAGCAGCGTAGGCGGGTTAAGCACAGATACGCAGTATTTT. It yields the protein CASSVGGLSTDTQYF.

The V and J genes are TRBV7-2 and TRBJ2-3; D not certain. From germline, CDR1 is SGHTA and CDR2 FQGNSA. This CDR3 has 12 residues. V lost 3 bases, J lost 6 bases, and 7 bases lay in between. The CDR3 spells CASSFARDTQYF. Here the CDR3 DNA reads TGTGCCAGCAGCTTCGCTCGGGATACGCAGTATTTT.

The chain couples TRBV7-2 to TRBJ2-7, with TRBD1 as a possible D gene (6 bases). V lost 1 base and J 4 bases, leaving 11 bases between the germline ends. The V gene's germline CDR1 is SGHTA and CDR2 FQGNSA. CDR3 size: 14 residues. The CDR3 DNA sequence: TGTGCCAGCAGCTTAGGGGCAGGGGAATACGAGCAGTACTTC. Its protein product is CASSLGAGEYEQYF.

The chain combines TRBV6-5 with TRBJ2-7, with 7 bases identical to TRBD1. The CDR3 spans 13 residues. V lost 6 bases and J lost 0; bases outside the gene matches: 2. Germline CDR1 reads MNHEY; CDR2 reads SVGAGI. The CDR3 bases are TGTGCCAGCAGGGGGGACAGCTCCTACGAGCAGTACTTC. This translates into CASRGDSSYEQYF.

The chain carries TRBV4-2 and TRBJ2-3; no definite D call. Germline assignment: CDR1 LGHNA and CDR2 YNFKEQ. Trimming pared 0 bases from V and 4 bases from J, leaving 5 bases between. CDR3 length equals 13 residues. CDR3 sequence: CASSQDLADTQYF. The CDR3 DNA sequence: TGTGCCAGCAGCCAAGACCTAGCAGATACGCAGTATTTT.

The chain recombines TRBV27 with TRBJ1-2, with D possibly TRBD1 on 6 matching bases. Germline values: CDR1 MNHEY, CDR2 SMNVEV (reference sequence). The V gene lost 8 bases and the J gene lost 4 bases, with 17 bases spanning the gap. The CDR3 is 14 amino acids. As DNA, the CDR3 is TGTGCCAGCGCACGACAGGCGCTGGGCTATGGCTACACCTTC. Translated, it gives CASARQALGYGYTF.

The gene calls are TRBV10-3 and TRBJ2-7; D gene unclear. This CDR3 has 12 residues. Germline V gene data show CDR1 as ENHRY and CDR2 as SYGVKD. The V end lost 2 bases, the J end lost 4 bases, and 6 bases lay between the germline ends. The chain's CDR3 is CAISENPYEQYF. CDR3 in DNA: TGTGCCATCAGTGAGAACCCTTACGAGCAGTACTTC.

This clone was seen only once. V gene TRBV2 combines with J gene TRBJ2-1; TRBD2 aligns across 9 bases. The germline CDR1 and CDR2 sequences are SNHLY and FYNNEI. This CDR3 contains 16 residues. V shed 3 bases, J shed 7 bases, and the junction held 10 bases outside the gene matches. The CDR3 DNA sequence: TGTGCCAGCAGTGACCTTACGCTAGCGGGAAGTAATGAGCAGTTCTTC. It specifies CASSDLTLAGSNEQFF.

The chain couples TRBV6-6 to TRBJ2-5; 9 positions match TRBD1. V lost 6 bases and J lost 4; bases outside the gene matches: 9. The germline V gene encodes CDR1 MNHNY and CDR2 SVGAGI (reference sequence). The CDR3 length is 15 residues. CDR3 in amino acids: CASSTGTGIPETQYF. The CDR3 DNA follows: TGTGCCAGCAGCACCGGGACAGGGATTCCAGAGACCCAGTACTTC.